The 32 T cell receptor beta chains in this list originate from one sample, sequenced in a study of blood T cell repertoires in COVID-19. Measured with immunoSEQ multiplex PCR; TCRdb has only the in-frame clones, and not every one. The sample has around 230,000 clones, over 85% seen once; the top ten hold around 4.2%. The sample was PBMCs or T cells enriched from blood (not recorded which). The receptor set was obtained from a woman under 40 with acute COVID-19.

In DNA form, the CDR3 reads TGTGCCAGCAGCTTAGAGCTAGGTTCACCCCTCCACTTT. Protein: CASSLELGSPLHF. This chain connects TRBV11-2 to TRBJ1-6; D unresolved. Germline values: CDR1 SGHAT, CDR2 FQNNGV. Trimming removed 0 bases from V and 9 bases from J, with 6 bases in between. The CDR3 consists of 13 residues.

This chain links TRBV7-6 with TRBJ2-6, with 7 bases identical to TRBD1. The CDR3 runs to 17 residues. Germline values: CDR1 SGHVS, CDR2 FNYEAQ. V dropped 1 base and J dropped 0; count of bases not matched to a gene: 3. CDR3 sequence (DNA): TGTGCCAGCAGCTTAGGGACAGGAGGCTCTGGGGCCAACGTCCTGACTTTC. This gives the protein CASSLGTGGSGANVLTF.

The chain carries TRBV19 and TRBJ1-2; possible D gene TRBD1, 6 bases. The V end lost 3 bases, the J end lost 4 bases, and 15 bases lay between the germline ends. Germline V gene lookup returns CDR1 LNHDA and CDR2 SQIVND (reference sequence). This CDR3 is 15 amino acids long. The CDR3 spells CASSISAGASYGYTF. CDR3 coding DNA: TGTGCCAGTAGTATTTCCGCGGGGGCTAGCTATGGCTACACCTTC.

The rearrangement joins TRBV5-5 to TRBJ2-7, with a possible D match to TRBD2 (5 bases). The ends were cut back, 4 bases at V and 7 bases at J, with 15 bases in the middle. Germline CDR1 and CDR2: SGHKS and YYEKEE (reference sequence). This CDR3 has 13 residues. Here the CDR3 DNA reads TGTGCCAGCAGCCTGAACTGGGCGGGTGAGCAGTACTTC. Translating it yields CASSLNWAGEQYF.

The chain is built from TRBV6-5 and TRBJ1-4, with unresolved D. The germline V and J ends were trimmed by 6 bases and 2 bases, with 10 bases remaining between them. The CDR3 is 14 residues long. CDR1 MNHEY and CDR2 SVGAGI come from the germline V gene. DNA for the CDR3: TGTGCCAGCAGCCCGGAGGTCACTAATGAAAAACTGTTTTTT. This codes for CASSPEVTNEKLFF.

The V and J genes are TRBV28 and TRBJ2-7; 7 bases fit TRBD2. CDR3 length: 16 residues. With V trimmed by 3 bases and J by 1 base, 9 bases remained unmatched. The germline gives CDR1 MDHEN, CDR2 SYDVKM. CDR3 protein: CASSFWRGLSSYEQYF. CDR3 DNA sequence: TGTGCCAGCAGTTTTTGGCGGGGGTTGAGTTCCTACGAGCAGTACTTC.

The chain is built from TRBV10-3 and TRBJ2-1, with TRBD2 matching 7 bases. This CDR3 contains 15 residues. V lost 4 bases and J lost 3; bases outside the gene matches: 6. Germline V gene lookup returns CDR1 ENHRY and CDR2 SYGVKD. CDR3 amino acids: CAISVDSGYYNEQFF. As DNA, the CDR3 is TGTGCCATCAGTGTGGATAGCGGGTACTACAATGAGCAGTTCTTC.

CDR3 sequence reads: CASSETRSDLSDGYTF. In DNA, the CDR3 is TGTGCCAGCAGTGAGACCAGAAGCGACTTATCTGATGGCTACACCTTC. The chain couples TRBV25-1 to TRBJ1-2, with no clear D. This CDR3 has 16 amino acids. Trimming left V 3 bases short and J 6 bases short, with 20 bases between. The V gene's germline CDR1 is MGHDK and CDR2 SYGVNS.

This chain links TRBV27 with TRBJ1-1; 7 bases agree with TRBD1. Germline V gene sequence: CDR1 MNHEY, CDR2 SMNVEV (reference sequence). The CDR3 has 16 residues. Trimming took 6 bases from V and 1 from J; bases not matched to a gene: 11. The CDR3 coding sequence is TGTGCCAGCAGCCCTCGACAGGGCCGGGGGAACACTGAAGCTTTCTTT. It encodes CASSPRQGRGNTEAFF.

This chain connects TRBV11-2 to TRBJ1-1; 7 positions agree with TRBD1. V lost 2 bases, J lost 2 bases, and 5 bases stayed unmatched. Germline V gene data show CDR1 as SGHAT and CDR2 as FQNNGV. CDR3 size: 15 residues. The CDR3 bases are TGTGCCAGCAGCTTACCTGACAGGGTTAACACTGAAGCTTTCTTT. Residues: CASSLPDRVNTEAFF.

The gene calls are TRBV29-1 and TRBJ1-1; D possibly corresponds to TRBD1 (6 bases). The CDR3 sequence is 13 residues long. With 7 bases removed from V and 0 bases from J, the gap between germline ends came to 12 bases. The germline V gene encodes CDR1 SQVTM and CDR2 ANQGSEA. The CDR3: CSGLGHLNTEAFF. The CDR3 nucleotides read TGCAGCGGCTTGGGACACTTGAACACTGAAGCTTTCTTT.

This chain connects TRBV29-1 to TRBJ1-2; D is perhaps TRBD1 (5 bases). Trimming shortened V by 5 bases and J by 3 bases, and 10 bases separated the two germline ends. This CDR3 has 12 amino acids. Germline assignment: CDR1 SQVTM and CDR2 ANQGSEA. The CDR3 bases are TGCAGCGTTATAGGAGGGGACTATGGCTACACCTTC. Translated: CSVIGGDYGYTF.

The J gene is TRBJ1-6, the V gene TRBV5-1; D remains unclear. In germline, CDR1 is SGHRS, CDR2 YFSETQ. The V and J ends lost 4 bases and 0 bases respectively, with 11 bases between them. The CDR3 extends over 16 amino acids. CDR3 coding DNA: TGCGCCAGCAGCCCGACTGCGAGCTCCTATAATTCACCCCTCCACTTT. Amino acids: CASSPTASSYNSPLHF.

The V call is TRBV6-5, the J call TRBJ1-3; tentatively, D is TRBD1 (6 bases). Germline V CDR1 and CDR2: MNHEY, SVGAGI. Trimming took off 6 bases at V and 0 bases at J, with 12 bases between the two ends. CDR3 length: 15 amino acids. The CDR3 reads CASRGGGYSGNTIYF. The CDR3 DNA sequence: TGTGCCAGCAGAGGGGGGGGCTACTCTGGAAACACCATATATTTT.

This CDR3 reads CASRGGGANEKLFF. In nucleotides, the CDR3 is TGTGCCAGCAGGGGAGGGGGAGCAAATGAAAAACTGTTTTTT. V usage is TRBV6-5 and J usage is TRBJ1-4; a weak D match, TRBD1 (6 bases). The ends were cut back, 6 bases at V and 5 bases at J, with 13 bases in the middle. This CDR3 region has 14 residues. The germline V gene encodes CDR1 MNHEY and CDR2 SVGAGI.

The DNA of the CDR3 is TGCGCCAGCAGCCAAGATCAGACCATTGACAGGCCGCCGTATACGCAGTATTTT. It codes for CASSQDQTIDRPPYTQYF. This chain uses TRBV4-1 with TRBJ2-3, with a tentative D call TRBD1 (6 bases). The length of the CDR3 is 18 residues. Germline V lookup: CDR1 MGHRA, CDR2 YSYEKL. V shed 0 bases and J shed 7 bases, with 23 bases lying between them.

The chain carries TRBV6-5 and TRBJ1-2; TRBD1 might be the D (5 bases). CDR1 and CDR2 (germline): MNHEY, SVGAGI. V was cut by 5 bases and J by 3 bases, with 13 bases left in between. The CDR3 covers 14 residues. CDR3 DNA: TGTGCCAGCAGTAACCTCAGACAGCACTATGGCTACACCTTC. Translating it yields CASSNLRQHYGYTF.

The V call is TRBV7-9, the J call TRBJ2-2; maybe TRBD2 (7 bases). The CDR3 is 15 amino acids. V was clipped by 7 bases and J by 4 bases, with 16 bases between them. Germline-derived CDR1 and CDR2 are SEHNR and FQNEAQ (reference sequence). The CDR3 bases are TGTGCCAGCACCGGAGGGGGGACTACCACCGGGGAGCTGTTTTTT. Translation gives CASTGGGTTTGELFF.

The chain recombines TRBV6-5 with TRBJ1-1; D unresolved. V lost 6 bases and J lost 1, with 3 bases in between. This CDR3 comprises 11 residues. Germline V gives CDR1 MNHEY, CDR2 SVGAGI. The CDR3 DNA is TGTGCCAGCAGACAGAACACTGAAGCTTTCTTT. This sequence encodes CASRQNTEAFF.

The chain couples TRBV30 to TRBJ1-1, with 7 bases lining up with TRBD1. The CDR3 contains 13 residues. Germline V gene sequence: CDR1 GTSNPN, CDR2 SVGIG (reference sequence). Trimming removed 3 bases from V and 7 bases from J; junction bases left unmatched: 8. CDR3 sequence (DNA): TGTGCCTGGAGCAAACAGGGGAATATTGAAGCTTTCTTT. Protein sequence: CAWSKQGNIEAFF. The complete variable domain, with remaining parts taken from reference TRBV30 and TRBJ1-1, reads SQTIHQWPATLVQPVGSPLSLECTVEGTSNPNLYWYRQAAGRGLQLLFYSVGIGQISSEVPQNLSASRPQDRQFILSSKKLLLSDSGFYLCAWSKQGNIEAFFGQGTRLTVV.

The chain couples TRBV10-2 to TRBJ1-4; 7 nucleotides align to TRBD1. The V gene end was trimmed by 2 bases and the J gene end by 6 bases; junction bases not matched to a gene: 3. Per germline, CDR1 WSHSY and CDR2 SAAADI. This CDR3 is built from 14 residues. The CDR3: CASSEDREDEKLFF. CDR3 in DNA: TGCGCCAGCAGTGAGGACAGGGAAGATGAAAAACTGTTTTTT.

The CDR3 DNA is TGTGCCAGCAGCCCTCTAGGGGGTTCTCCCTGGGAGCAGTACTTC. Protein sequence: CASSPLGGSPWEQYF. V and J are TRBV9 and TRBJ2-7, with D tentatively TRBD1 (6 bases). Germline CDR1 is SGDLS and CDR2 is YYNGEE. The CDR3 spans 15 residues. Trimming took 4 bases from V and 7 from J, leaving 21 bases between them.

The chain joins TRBV2 to TRBJ2-7, with a possible D match to TRBD2 (5 bases). V lost 8 bases to trimming and J lost 5 bases, with 16 bases between them. The CDR3 loop spans 13 amino acids. From germline, CDR1 is SNHLY and CDR2 FYNNEI. CDR3 coding DNA: TGTGCCAGCCGTAAAGAGAGGGCCCACGAGCAGTACTTC. It specifies CASRKERAHEQYF. Based on the CDR3 plus reference TRBV2 and TRBJ2-7, the full variable domain is EPEVTQTPSHQVTQMGQEVILRCVPISNHLYFYWYRQILGQKVEFLVSFYNNEISEKSEIFDDQFSVERPDGSNFTLKIRSTKLEDSAMYFCASRKERAHEQYFGPGTRLTVT.

The chain links TRBV4-2 to TRBJ2-7; D is unresolved. Germline CDR1 LGHNA, CDR2 YNFKEQ. V lost 4 bases to trimming and J lost 1 base, with 8 bases between them. The CDR3 length is 13 residues. CDR3 in amino acids: CASSRGGSYEQYF. The DNA for the CDR3 is TGTGCCAGCAGCCGCGGCGGATCCTACGAGCAGTACTTC.

J is TRBJ2-3 and V is TRBV28; the D gene is possibly TRBD2 (5 bases). With 7 bases removed from V and 0 bases from J, the gap between germline ends came to 8 bases. In germline, CDR1 is MDHEN, CDR2 SYDVKM. The CDR3 is made up of 13 amino acids. This CDR3 is CASTTTSTDTQYF. The CDR3 DNA sequence: TGTGCCAGCACGACTACTAGCACAGATACGCAGTATTTT.

This chain joins TRBV6-5 and TRBJ2-2, with D maybe TRBD1 (5 bases). This CDR3 comprises 15 residues. Trimming took 10 bases from V and 0 from J, leaving 15 bases between them. Germline V lookup: CDR1 MNHEY, CDR2 SVGAGI. CDR3: CANGLGHPNTGELFF. Here the CDR3 DNA reads TGTGCCAACGGCCTTGGACACCCGAACACCGGGGAGCTGTTTTTT.

The chain employs TRBV6-5 and TRBJ1-6, with a weak D call TRBD1 (5 bases). The germline CDR1 and CDR2 sequences are MNHEY and SVGAGI. The CDR3 length is 13 residues. V was trimmed by 5 bases and J by 6 bases, leaving 8 bases between them. CDR3 coding DNA: TGTGCCAGCAGTCTGGGGGGTAATTCACCCCTCCACTTT. Its protein is CASSLGGNSPLHF.

V usage is TRBV6-2 or TRBV6-3 and J usage is TRBJ1-2; 9 bases align to TRBD1. J gave up 2 bases and V 5 bases, and 6 bases lay outside the gene matches. Germline loops: CDR1 MNHEY, CDR2 SVGEGT. This CDR3 contains 15 residues. The CDR3 sequence is CASSRTGTGNYGYTF. The CDR3 bases are TGTGCCAGCAGTAGAACCGGGACAGGGAACTATGGCTACACCTTC.

V and J are TRBV14 and TRBJ2-7; D remains unclear. Germline V CDR1 and CDR2: SGHDN, FVKESK. The CDR3 is made up of 13 amino acids. V was shortened by 2 bases and J by 5 bases, with 10 bases between the two germline ends. CDR3 sequence (DNA): TGTGCCAGCAGCCAACACCAGGCCCACGAGCAGTACTTC. Amino acid sequence: CASSQHQAHEQYF.

The chain uses TRBV7-9 and TRBJ2-1, with D tentatively TRBD1 (6 bases). There are 16 residues in the CDR3. The germline V and J ends were trimmed by 5 bases and 0 bases, with 14 bases remaining between them. Germline lookup yields CDR1 SEHNR and CDR2 FQNEAQ (reference sequence). CDR3 DNA sequence: TGTGCCAGCAGCCGGAATCAACAGGGCTCCTACAATGAGCAGTTCTTC. Amino acid sequence: CASSRNQQGSYNEQFF.

The table lists this clone with a few counts. The V call is TRBV5-4, the J call TRBJ2-3, with D perhaps matching TRBD1 (5 bases). This CDR3 contains 16 residues. Germline CDR1 and CDR2: SGHNT and YYREEE (reference sequence). V was cut by 0 bases and J by 0 bases, with 11 bases left in between. Written as DNA, the CDR3 is TGTGCCAGCAGCTTGGAACAGGATAGTAGCACAGATACGCAGTATTTT. Translated: CASSLEQDSSTDTQYF.

The count of this clone is one. CDR3 residues: CASSRGLDQPQHF. DNA for the CDR3: TGTGCCAGTTCTAGGGGGTTAGATCAGCCCCAGCATTTT. The rearrangement links TRBV28 to TRBJ1-5; D might be TRBD1 (6 bases). The germline V gene encodes CDR1 MDHEN and CDR2 SYDVKM. The CDR3 is 13 amino acids. Between the trimmed V and J ends, which lost 9 bases and 5 bases, there was a span of 14 bases.